These 19 T cell receptor beta chains share one sample of origin, sequenced in a study of patients and donors after allogeneic stem cell transplantation. TCRdb fed the RT-PCR reads into MiXCR, producing one record per CDR3 protein. The sample includes about 400,000 distinct CDR3 sequences, 16% seen only once; the top ten take about 7%. Material for sequencing was blood, either unsorted or a sorted T cell fraction (not recorded which). These receptors were taken from a human donor who was either an allogeneic HSCT recipient or a stem cell or donor lymphocyte infusion donor (not recorded which). It is not recorded whose cells these are; they may come from a transplant donor.

The chain carries TRBV4-1 and TRBJ2-4, with D possibly TRBD2 on 5 matching bases. The CDR3 is 16 residues long. CDR1 is MGHRA and CDR2 is YSYEKL in the germline V gene. The V end was cut by 0 bases, the J end by 0 bases, with 9 bases between. The CDR3 loop is CASSQDIGLAKNIQYF. As DNA, the CDR3 is TGCGCCAGCAGCCAAGATATCGGACTAGCCAAAAACATTCAGTACTTC.

The chain links TRBV20-1 to TRBJ2-1; 15 bases match TRBD2. CDR1 is DFQATT and CDR2 is SNEGSKA in the germline V gene (reference sequence). J lost 0 bases, V lost 2 bases, and 5 bases had no gene match. The CDR3 loop spans 18 amino acids. The CDR3 loop is CSARSGTSGRSSYNEQFF. CDR3 sequence (DNA): TGCAGTGCTAGATCTGGGACTAGCGGGAGGAGCTCCTACAATGAGCAGTTCTTC.

This clonotype has more than one count but fewer than ten. The V and J genes are TRBV11-3 and TRBJ2-3, with D perhaps matching TRBD2 (5 bases). The CDR3 totals 12 residues. Trimming removed 5 bases at V and 7 bases at J, with 10 bases between. Germline loops: CDR1 SGHNT, CDR2 YENEEA. The CDR3 loop reads CASSLRDHTQYF. In nucleotides, the CDR3 is TGTGCCAGCAGCCTACGGGATCATACGCAGTATTTT.

This clonotype was seen a few times. This rearrangement joins TRBV6-9 to TRBJ2-7, with 10 bases fitting TRBD1. V was pared by 2 bases and J by 6 bases, with 7 bases of the junction left unmatched. The CDR3 consists of 15 residues. Germline V gene data show CDR1 as MNHGY and CDR2 as SVAAGI. CDR3 DNA: TGTGCCAGCAGTTATGGGGACAGGGGTGTACTCGAGCAGTACTTC. Translation gives CASSYGDRGVLEQYF.

The chain links TRBV12-5 to TRBJ2-7; D is possibly TRBD2 (5 bases). The CDR3 is made up of 13 amino acids. CDR1 and CDR2 from the germline V gene are LGHNT and FRNRAP. V lost 0 bases and J lost 6, with 9 bases in between. The CDR3 sequence: CASGLVPSSEQYF. The CDR3 bases are TGTGCTAGTGGTTTGGTACCTAGCAGCGAGCAGTACTTC.

This clonotype was observed a few times. The genes are TRBV7-9 and TRBJ2-1; D remains ambiguous. Germline lookup yields CDR1 SEHNR and CDR2 FQNEAQ (reference sequence). The CDR3 loop spans 15 amino acids. V was pared by 3 bases and J by 0 bases, with 9 bases between. The CDR3 sequence is CASSFQALSYNEQFF. CDR3 nucleotides: TGTGCCAGCAGCTTCCAGGCCCTCTCCTACAATGAGCAGTTCTTC.

This clonotype occurred a few times. This sequence joins TRBV15 and TRBJ2-7; 12 nucleotides agree with TRBD2. From germline, CDR1 is LNHNV and CDR2 YYDKDF (reference sequence). This CDR3 is built from 16 residues. V was clipped by 2 bases and J by 3 bases; unmatched bases: 5. The CDR3 nucleotides read TGTGCCACCAGCAGACCGCGGACTAGCGGGGTCTACGAGCAGTACTTC. It codes for CATSRPRTSGVYEQYF. Based on the CDR3 plus reference TRBV15 and TRBJ2-7, the full variable domain is DAMVIQNPRYQVTQFGKPVTLSCSQTLNHNVMYWYQQKSSQAPKLLFHYYDKDFNNEADTPDNFQSRRPNTSFCFLDIRSPGLGDTAMYLCATSRPRTSGVYEQYFGPGTRLTVT.

This clonotype was detected a few times. This chain uses TRBV7-2 with TRBJ2-3; 11 nucleotides agree with TRBD2. Unmatched junction bases numbered 6, after V lost 5 bases and J lost 2 bases. The CDR3 covers 16 residues. Germline CDR1 reads SGHTA; CDR2 reads FQGNSA. DNA for the CDR3: TGTGCCAGCAGCCTCTGGGGACTAGCGGACACAGATACGCAGTATTTT. Residues: CASSLWGLADTDTQYF.

This clonotype was detected a few times. The chain couples TRBV5-1 to TRBJ2-2; D not resolved. Deletions cut 0 bases from V and 8 bases from J, with 5 bases between. Germline V gene data show CDR1 as SGHRS and CDR2 as YFSETQ. The CDR3 spans 12 residues. The CDR3 sequence: CASSLAWGELFF. The CDR3 DNA sequence: TGCGCCAGCAGCTTGGCGTGGGGGGAGCTGTTTTTT.

This clonotype was counted many times. The rearrangement links TRBV5-6 to TRBJ2-5; 7 nucleotides line up with TRBD1. The CDR3 length is 16 residues. CDR1 is SGHDT, CDR2 YYEEEE, per germline. The trim removed 0 bases at V and 6 bases at J, leaving 11 bases unmatched. The DNA of the CDR3 is TGTGCCAGCAGCTTGGGAGCAGGGGGAAGAGAAAAGACCCAGTACTTC. Translated, it gives CASSLGAGGREKTQYF.

In its sample, this clonotype was seen a few times. J is TRBJ2-7 and V is TRBV30; weak D call: TRBD2 (5 bases). V was pared by 4 bases and J by 7 bases, with 11 bases between. Germline CDR1 is GTSNPN and CDR2 is SVGIG (reference sequence). CDR3 length equals 11 residues. In DNA, the CDR3 is TGTGCCTGGACGGGAATTAGTGAGCAGTACTTC. As protein: CAWTGISEQYF.

The gene calls are TRBV20-1 and TRBJ1-1; D possibly corresponds to TRBD1 (5 bases). Germline V lookup: CDR1 DFQATT, CDR2 SNEGSKA (reference sequence). V shed 4 bases and J shed 4 bases, with 16 bases lying between them. The CDR3 covers 14 residues. The DNA for the CDR3 is TGCAGTGCTACCAGACCGGGGCGGGTCACTGAAGCTTTCTTT. It specifies CSATRPGRVTEAFF.

This sequence joins TRBV5-1 and TRBJ2-7; a weak D match, TRBD1 (6 bases). The CDR3 covers 13 residues. The V gene lost 1 base and the J gene lost 6 bases, with 11 bases spanning the gap. In germline, CDR1 is SGHRS, CDR2 YFSETQ. The CDR3 bases are TGCGCCAGCAGCTTGACAGGGTGGAGCGAGCAGTACTTC. This sequence encodes CASSLTGWSEQYF.

The rearrangement links TRBV18 to TRBJ2-2; 9 positions agree with TRBD1. Per germline, CDR1 KGHSH and CDR2 LQKENI. The trim removed 5 bases at V and 1 base at J, leaving 8 bases unmatched. The CDR3 is 17 residues long. CDR3 region: CASSTPGTGKNTGELFF. The CDR3 nucleotides are TGTGCCAGCTCAACTCCCGGGACAGGGAAGAACACCGGGGAGCTGTTTTTT. Together with reference TRBV18 and TRBJ2-2, the CDR3 gives the full variable domain: NAGVMQNPRHLVRRRGQEARLRCSPMKGHSHVYWYRQLPEEGLKFMVYLQKENIIDESGMPKERFSAEFPKEGPSILRIQQVVRGDSAAYFCASSTPGTGKNTGELFFGEGSRLTVL.

This clonotype was detected only a few times. The J gene is TRBJ2-1, the V gene TRBV6-4; 9 bases are a match to TRBD2. CDR1 is MRHNA and CDR2 is SNTAGT in the germline V gene. There are 17 residues in the CDR3. The ends lost 8 bases at V and 2 bases at J; junction bases unmatched: 13. Here the CDR3 reads CASPKKCGGAAYNEQFF. The CDR3 region has the DNA TGTGCCAGCCCAAAGAAGTGCGGGGGGGCCGCCTACAATGAGCAGTTCTTC.

This clonotype was counted only a few times. This chain connects TRBV20-1 to TRBJ2-3; the D gene is possibly TRBD1 (6 bases). Deletions cut 6 bases from V and 3 bases from J, with 13 bases between. From germline, CDR1 is DFQATT and CDR2 SNEGSKA (reference sequence). The CDR3 covers 13 residues. The CDR3 nucleotides are TGCAGTGCACGGCAGGGGAGTACAGATACGCAGTATTTT. Amino acids: CSARQGSTDTQYF.

This clonotype was detected only a few times. The rearrangement links TRBV7-8 to TRBJ2-2, with 7 bases identical to TRBD2. This CDR3 region has 18 residues. V shed 4 bases and J 0 bases; nucleotides not matched to a gene: 11. Germline V gene sequence: CDR1 SGHVS, CDR2 FQNEAQ. CDR3 loop: CASSSRPAAGANTGELFF. CDR3 coding DNA: TGTGCCAGCAGCTCTCGTCCGGCCGCGGGAGCGAACACCGGGGAGCTGTTTTTT. Filled out from reference TRBV7-8 and TRBJ2-2, the complete variable domain reads GAGVSQSPRYKVAKRGQDVALRCDPISGHVSLFWYQQALGQGPEFLTYFQNEAQLDKSGLPSDRFFAERPEGSVSTLKIQRTQQEDSAVYLCASSSRPAAGANTGELFFGEGSRLTVL.

This clonotype occurred many times. This chain uses TRBV10-3 with TRBJ1-2, with no clear D. Germline CDR1 ENHRY, CDR2 SYGVKD. The CDR3 runs to 16 residues. Trimming cost V 0 bases and J 8 bases, with 19 bases left between them. CDR3 protein: CAISESSGRSTGGYTF. CDR3 bases: TGTGCCATCAGTGAGTCCTCAGGCCGTTCCACGGGCGGCTACACCTTC.

This clonotype was observed at least ten times. This chain links TRBV6-2 or TRBV6-3 with TRBJ2-1; 8 nucleotides agree with TRBD2. This CDR3 region has 17 residues. Germline trimming cut 2 bases from V and 4 bases from J; bases unmatched to any gene: 10. The V gene's germline CDR1 is MNHEY and CDR2 SVGEGT. This CDR3 is CASSYIIGGAQYNEQFF. As DNA, the CDR3 is TGTGCCAGCAGTTACATAATCGGGGGGGCCCAATACAATGAGCAGTTCTTC.